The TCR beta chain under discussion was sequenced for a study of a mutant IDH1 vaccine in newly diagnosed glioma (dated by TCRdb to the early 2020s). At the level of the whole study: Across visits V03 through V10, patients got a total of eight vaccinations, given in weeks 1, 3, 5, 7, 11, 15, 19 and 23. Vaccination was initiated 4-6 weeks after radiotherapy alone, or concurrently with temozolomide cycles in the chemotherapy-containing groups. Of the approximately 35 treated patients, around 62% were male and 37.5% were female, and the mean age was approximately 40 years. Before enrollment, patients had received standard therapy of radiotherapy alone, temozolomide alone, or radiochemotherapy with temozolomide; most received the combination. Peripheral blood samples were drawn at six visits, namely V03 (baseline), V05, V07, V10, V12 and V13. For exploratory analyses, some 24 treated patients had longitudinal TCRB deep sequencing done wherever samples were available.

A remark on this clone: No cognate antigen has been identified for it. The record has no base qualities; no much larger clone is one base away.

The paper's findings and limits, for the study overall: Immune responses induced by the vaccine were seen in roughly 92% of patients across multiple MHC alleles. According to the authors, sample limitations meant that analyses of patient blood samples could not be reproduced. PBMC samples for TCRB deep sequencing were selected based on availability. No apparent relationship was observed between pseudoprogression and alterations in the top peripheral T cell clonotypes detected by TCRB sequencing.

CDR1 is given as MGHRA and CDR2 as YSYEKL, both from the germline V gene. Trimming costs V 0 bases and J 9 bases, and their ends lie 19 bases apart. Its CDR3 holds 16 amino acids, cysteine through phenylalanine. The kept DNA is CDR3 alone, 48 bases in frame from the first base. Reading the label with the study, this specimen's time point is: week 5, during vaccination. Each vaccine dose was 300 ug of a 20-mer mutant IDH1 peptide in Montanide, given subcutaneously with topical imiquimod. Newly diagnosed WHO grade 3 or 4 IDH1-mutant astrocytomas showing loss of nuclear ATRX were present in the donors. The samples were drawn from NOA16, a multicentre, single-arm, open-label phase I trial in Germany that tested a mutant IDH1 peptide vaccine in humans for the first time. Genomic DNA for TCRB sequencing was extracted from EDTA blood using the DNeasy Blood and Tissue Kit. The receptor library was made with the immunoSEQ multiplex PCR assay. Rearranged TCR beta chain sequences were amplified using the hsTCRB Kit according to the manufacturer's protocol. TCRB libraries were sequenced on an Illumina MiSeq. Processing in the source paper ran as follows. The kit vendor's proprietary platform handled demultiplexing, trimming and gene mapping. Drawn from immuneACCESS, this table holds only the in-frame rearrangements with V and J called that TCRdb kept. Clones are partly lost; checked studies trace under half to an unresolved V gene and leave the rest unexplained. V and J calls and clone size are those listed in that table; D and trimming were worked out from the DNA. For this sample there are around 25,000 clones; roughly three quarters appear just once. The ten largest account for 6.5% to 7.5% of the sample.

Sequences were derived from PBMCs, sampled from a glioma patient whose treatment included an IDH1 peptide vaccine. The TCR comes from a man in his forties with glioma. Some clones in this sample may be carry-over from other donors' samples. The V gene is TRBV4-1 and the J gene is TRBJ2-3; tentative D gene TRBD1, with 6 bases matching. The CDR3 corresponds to CASSQDPDSPPRTQYF. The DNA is TGCGCCAGCAGCCAAGATCCGGACAGTCCCCCCCGGACGCAGTATTTT.